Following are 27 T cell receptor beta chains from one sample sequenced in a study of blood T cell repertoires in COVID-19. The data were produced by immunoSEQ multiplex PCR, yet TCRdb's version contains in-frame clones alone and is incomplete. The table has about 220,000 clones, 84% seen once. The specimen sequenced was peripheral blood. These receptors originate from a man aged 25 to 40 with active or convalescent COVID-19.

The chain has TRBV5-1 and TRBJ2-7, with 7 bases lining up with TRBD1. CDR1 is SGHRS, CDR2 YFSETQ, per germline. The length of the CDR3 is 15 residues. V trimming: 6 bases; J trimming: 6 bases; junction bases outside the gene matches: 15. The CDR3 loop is CASTETGTRLGEQYF. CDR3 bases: TGCGCCAGCACCGAGACAGGGACCAGACTGGGCGAGCAGTACTTC.

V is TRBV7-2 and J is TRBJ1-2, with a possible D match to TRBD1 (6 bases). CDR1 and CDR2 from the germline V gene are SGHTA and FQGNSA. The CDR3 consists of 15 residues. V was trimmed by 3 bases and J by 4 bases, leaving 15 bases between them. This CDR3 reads CASSFGSGASYGYTF. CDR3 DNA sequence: TGTGCCAGCAGCTTCGGCTCAGGGGCGTCCTATGGCTACACCTTC.

DNA for the CDR3: TGTGCCAGTCGCGGGACCTACAATGAGCAGTTCTTC. Protein product: CASRGTYNEQFF. This chain connects TRBV19 to TRBJ2-1, with D perhaps TRBD2 (6 bases). The CDR3 extends over 12 amino acids. V gave up 8 bases and J gave up 2 bases, with 7 bases separating them. Germline-derived CDR1 and CDR2 are LNHDA and SQIVND (reference sequence).

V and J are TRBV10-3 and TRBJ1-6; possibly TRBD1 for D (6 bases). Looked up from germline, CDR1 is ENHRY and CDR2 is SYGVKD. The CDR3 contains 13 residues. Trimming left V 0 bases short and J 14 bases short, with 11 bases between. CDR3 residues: CAISESNAGALHF. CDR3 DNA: TGTGCCATCAGTGAGTCGAATGCAGGGGCCCTCCACTTT.

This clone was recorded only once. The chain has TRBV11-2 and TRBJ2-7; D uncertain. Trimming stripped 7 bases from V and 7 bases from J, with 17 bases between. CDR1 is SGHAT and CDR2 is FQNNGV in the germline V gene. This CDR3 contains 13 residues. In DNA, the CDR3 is TGTGCCAGCACCATTTTTGGGCCCCGAGAGCAGTACTTC. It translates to CASTIFGPREQYF.

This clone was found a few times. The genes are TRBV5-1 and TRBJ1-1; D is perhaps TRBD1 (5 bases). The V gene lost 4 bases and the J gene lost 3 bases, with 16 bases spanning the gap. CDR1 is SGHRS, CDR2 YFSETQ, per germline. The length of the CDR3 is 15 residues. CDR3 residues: CASSRWTGGDTEAFF. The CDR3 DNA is TGCGCCAGCAGCCGATGGACCGGAGGGGACACTGAAGCTTTCTTT.

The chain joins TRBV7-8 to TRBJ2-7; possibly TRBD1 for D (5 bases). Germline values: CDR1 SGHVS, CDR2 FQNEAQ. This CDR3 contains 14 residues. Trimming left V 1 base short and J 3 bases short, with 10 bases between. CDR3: CASSLGGQGYEQYF. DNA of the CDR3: TGTGCCAGCAGCTTAGGTGGCCAGGGCTACGAGCAGTACTTC.

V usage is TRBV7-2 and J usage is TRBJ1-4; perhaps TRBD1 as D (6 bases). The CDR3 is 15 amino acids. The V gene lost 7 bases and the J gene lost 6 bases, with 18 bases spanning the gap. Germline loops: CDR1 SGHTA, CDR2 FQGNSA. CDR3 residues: CASTRRGGGDEKLFF. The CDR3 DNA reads TGTGCCAGCACCCGCCGAGGAGGGGGGGATGAAAAACTGTTTTTT.

The CDR3 region is CASSPQGQPTSPLHF. CDR3 coding DNA: TGTGCCAGCTCACCACAGGGACAGCCAACTTCACCCCTCCACTTT. The V gene is TRBV18, the J gene TRBJ1-6; 7 bases agree with TRBD1. Germline loops: CDR1 KGHSH, CDR2 LQKENI. Trimming removed 1 base from V and 9 bases from J; junction bases left unmatched: 6. The CDR3 is 15 amino acids.

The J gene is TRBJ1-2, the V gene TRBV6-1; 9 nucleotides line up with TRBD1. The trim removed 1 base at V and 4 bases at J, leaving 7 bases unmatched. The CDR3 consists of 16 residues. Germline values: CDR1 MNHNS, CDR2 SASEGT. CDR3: CASSEDGTGSGYGYTF. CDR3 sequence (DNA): TGTGCCAGCAGTGAAGATGGGACAGGGTCGGGCTATGGCTACACCTTC.

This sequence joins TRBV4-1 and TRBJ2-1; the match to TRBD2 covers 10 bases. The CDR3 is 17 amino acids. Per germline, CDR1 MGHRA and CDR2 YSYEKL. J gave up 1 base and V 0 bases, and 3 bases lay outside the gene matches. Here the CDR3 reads CASSQDQLAGSYNEQFF. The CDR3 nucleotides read TGCGCCAGCAGCCAAGATCAACTAGCGGGATCCTACAATGAGCAGTTCTTC.

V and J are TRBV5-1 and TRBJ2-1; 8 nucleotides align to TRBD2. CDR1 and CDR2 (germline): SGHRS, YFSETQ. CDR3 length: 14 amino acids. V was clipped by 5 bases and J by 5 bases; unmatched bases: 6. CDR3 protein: CASRALAGHNEQFF. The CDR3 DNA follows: TGCGCCAGCAGGGCGCTAGCGGGCCACAATGAGCAGTTCTTC. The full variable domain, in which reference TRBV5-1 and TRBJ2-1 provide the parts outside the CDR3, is KAGVTQTPRYLIKTRGQQVTLSCSPISGHRSVSWYQQTPGQGLQFLFEYFSETQRNKGNFPGRFSGRQFSNSRSEMNVSTLELGDSALYLCASRALAGHNEQFFGPGTRLTVL.

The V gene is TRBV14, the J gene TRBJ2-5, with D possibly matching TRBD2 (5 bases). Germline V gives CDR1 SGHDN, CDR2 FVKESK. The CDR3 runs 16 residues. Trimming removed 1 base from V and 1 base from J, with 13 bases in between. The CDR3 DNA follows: TGTGCCAGCAGCCAAGTTCGGGGTAGCGCCCAAGAGACCCAGTACTTC. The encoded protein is CASSQVRGSAQETQYF.

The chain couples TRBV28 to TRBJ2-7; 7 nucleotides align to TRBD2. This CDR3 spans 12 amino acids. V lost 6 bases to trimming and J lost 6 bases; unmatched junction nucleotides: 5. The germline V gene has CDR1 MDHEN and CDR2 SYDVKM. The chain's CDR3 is CASSQGLFEQYF. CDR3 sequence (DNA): TGTGCCAGCAGCCAGGGACTATTCGAGCAGTACTTC.

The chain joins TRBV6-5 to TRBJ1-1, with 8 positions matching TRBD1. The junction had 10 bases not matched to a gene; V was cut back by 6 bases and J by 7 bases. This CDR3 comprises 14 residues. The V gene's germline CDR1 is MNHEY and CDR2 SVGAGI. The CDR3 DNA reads TGTGCCAGCAGGACACAGGGGGTTCGTGGTGAAGCTTTCTTT. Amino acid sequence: CASRTQGVRGEAFF.

CDR3 in amino acids: CASSRGGDFIRYGYTF. CDR3 in DNA: TGTGCCAGCAGCCGAGGAGGGGACTTCATTCGCTATGGCTACACCTTC. The chain recombines TRBV5-4 with TRBJ1-2, with D possibly matching TRBD1 (5 bases). The CDR3 runs to 16 residues. V was pared by 4 bases and J by 4 bases, with 20 bases between. Looked up from germline, CDR1 is SGHNT and CDR2 is YYREEE (reference sequence).

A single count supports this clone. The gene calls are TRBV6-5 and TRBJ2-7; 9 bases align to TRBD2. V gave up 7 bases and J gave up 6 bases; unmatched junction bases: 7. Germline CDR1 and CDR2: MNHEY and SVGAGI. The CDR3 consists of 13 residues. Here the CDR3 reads CASTPSGGREQYF. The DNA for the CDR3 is TGTGCCAGCACCCCCAGCGGGGGGCGCGAGCAGTACTTC.

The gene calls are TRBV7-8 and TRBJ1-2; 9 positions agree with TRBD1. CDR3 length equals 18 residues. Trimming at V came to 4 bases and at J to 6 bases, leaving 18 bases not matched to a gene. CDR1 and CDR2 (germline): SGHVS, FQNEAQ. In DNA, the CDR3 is TGTGCCAGCAGCTCCAACGCGATACCACAGGGGGCGAAAAATGGCTACACCTTC. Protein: CASSSNAIPQGAKNGYTF.

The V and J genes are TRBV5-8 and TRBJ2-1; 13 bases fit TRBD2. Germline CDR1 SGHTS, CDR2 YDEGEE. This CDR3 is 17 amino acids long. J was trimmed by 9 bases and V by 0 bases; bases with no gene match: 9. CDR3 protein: CASSLAVLAGGYGEQFF. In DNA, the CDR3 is TGTGCCAGCAGCTTGGCCGTACTAGCGGGAGGGTATGGTGAGCAGTTCTTC.

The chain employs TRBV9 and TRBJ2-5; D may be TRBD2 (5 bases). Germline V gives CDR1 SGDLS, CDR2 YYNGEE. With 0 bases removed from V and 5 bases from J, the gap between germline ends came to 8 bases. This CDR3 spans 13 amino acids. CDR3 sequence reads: CASSVGQRETQYF. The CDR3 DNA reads TGTGCCAGCAGCGTAGGCCAGCGGGAGACCCAGTACTTC.

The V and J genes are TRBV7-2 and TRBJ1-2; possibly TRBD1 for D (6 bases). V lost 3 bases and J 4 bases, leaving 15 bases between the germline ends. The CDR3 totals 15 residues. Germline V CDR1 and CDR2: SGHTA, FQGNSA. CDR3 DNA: TGTGCCAGCAGCTTTGAGGGGGACGGGACCTATGGCTACACCTTC. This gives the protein CASSFEGDGTYGYTF.

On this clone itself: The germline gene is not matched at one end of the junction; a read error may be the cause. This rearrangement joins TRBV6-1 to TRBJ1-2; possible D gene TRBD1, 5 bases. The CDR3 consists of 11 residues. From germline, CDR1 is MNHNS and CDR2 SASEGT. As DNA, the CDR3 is TGTGCCAGCAGTGAAGCGGGGCCGAAGGCCTTC. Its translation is CASSEAGPKAF.

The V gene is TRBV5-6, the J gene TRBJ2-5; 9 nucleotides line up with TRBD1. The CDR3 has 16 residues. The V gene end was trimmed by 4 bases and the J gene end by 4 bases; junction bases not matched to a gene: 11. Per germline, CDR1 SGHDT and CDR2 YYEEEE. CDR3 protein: CASSAQNRGPLETQYF. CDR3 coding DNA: TGTGCCAGCAGCGCCCAGAACAGGGGGCCTCTAGAGACCCAGTACTTC.

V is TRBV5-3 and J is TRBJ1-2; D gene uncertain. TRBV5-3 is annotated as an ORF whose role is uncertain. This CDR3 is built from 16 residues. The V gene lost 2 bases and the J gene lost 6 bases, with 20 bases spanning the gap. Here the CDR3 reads CARSLLGAHESNGYTF. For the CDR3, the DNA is TGTGCCAGAAGCTTATTGGGCGCTCACGAATCGAATGGCTACACCTTC.

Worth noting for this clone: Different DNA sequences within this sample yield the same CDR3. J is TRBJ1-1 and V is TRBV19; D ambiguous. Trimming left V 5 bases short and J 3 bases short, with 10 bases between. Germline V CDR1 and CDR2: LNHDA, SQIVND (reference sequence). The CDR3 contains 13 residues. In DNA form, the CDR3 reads TGTGCCAGTAGTGCACGGGGAGACACTGAAGCTTTCTTT. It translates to CASSARGDTEAFF. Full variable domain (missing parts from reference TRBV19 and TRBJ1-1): DGGITQSPKYLFRKEGQNVTLSCEQNLNHDAMYWYRQDPGQGLRLIYYSQIVNDFQKGDIAEGYSVSREKKESFPLTVTSAQKNPTAFYLCASSARGDTEAFFGQGTRLTVV.

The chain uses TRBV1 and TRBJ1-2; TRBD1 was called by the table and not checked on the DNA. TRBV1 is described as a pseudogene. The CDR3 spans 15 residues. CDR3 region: CTSSQDRQSMDGYTF. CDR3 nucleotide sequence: TGCACCAGCAGCCAAGATCGACAGTCAATGGATGGCTACACCTTC.

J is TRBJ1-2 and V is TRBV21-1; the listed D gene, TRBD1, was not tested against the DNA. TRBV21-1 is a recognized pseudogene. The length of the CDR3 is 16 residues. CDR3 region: CASSTRKVQGNYGYTF. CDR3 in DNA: TGTGCCAGCAGCACCCGAAAAGTTCAGGGGAACTATGGCTACACCTTC.